A selection of T cell receptor beta chains follows, all from one sample in a study of cytomegalovirus exposure and HLA in healthy donors. Data came from immunoSEQ multiplex PCR; TCRdb stores just in-frame clones and leaves some out. The sample records 200,000 or so clones, roughly 84% being singletons. Sample: PBMCs. The receptors shown here come from a boy aged 5-17 years in good health and CMV-seronegative. Each CDR3 is given with its conserved first and last residue. The order of the fields is V gene, clone size, J gene, D gene, CDR3 DNA, CDR3 protein. D genes are given only for firm matches. A clone size is listed for some rows: how often the clone was seen (once, few, many), or a class if it is expanded.

>TRBV6-5|NA|TRBJ2-7|NA
TGTGCCAGCTTGTCAAAGAGCTCCTACGAGCAGTACTTC
CASLSKSSYEQYF
>TRBV9|NA|TRBJ2-1|NA
TGTGCCAGCAGCGTACGAGAAGGAGGGTGGGATGAGCAGTTCTTC
CASSVREGGWDEQFF
>TRBV19|NA|TRBJ2-2|NA
TGTGCCACCCGGGACTCCACCGGGGAGCTGTTTTTT
CATRDSTGELFF
>TRBV2|once|TRBJ2-1|TRBD2
TGTGCCAGCTCGGGACTAGCGGCTTACAATGAGCAGTTCTTC
CASSGLAAYNEQFF
>TRBV4-1|NA|TRBJ1-3|TRBD1
TGCGCCAGCAGCCAAGAGGGACAGGGGGTGTTCGTCTCTGGAAACACCATATATTTT
CASSQEGQGVFVSGNTIYF
>TRBV9|NA|TRBJ1-4|TRBD1
TGTGCCAGCAGCACCACAGGGGCAACTAATGAAAAACTGTTTTTT
CASSTTGATNEKLFF
>TRBV6-6|once|TRBJ2-7|TRBD1
TGTGCCAGCATTCAGGGGGATATAAGCTACGAGCAGTACTTC
CASIQGDISYEQYF
>TRBV14|NA|TRBJ1-3|NA
TGTGCCAGCAGCCACGCGAACACCATATATTTT
CASSHANTIYF
>TRBV28|NA|TRBJ1-1|NA
TGTGCCAGCAGTCCCTTAGTCCGGTTGAACACTGAAGCTTTCTTT
CASSPLVRLNTEAFF
>TRBV29-1|NA|TRBJ2-5|NA
TGCAGCGTCGACAGATTACAAGAGACCCAGTACTTC
CSVDRLQETQYF
>TRBV5-8|NA|TRBJ2-3|TRBD1
TGTGCCAGCAGAGGGACAGGGCACAGCACAGATACGCAGTATTTT
CASRGTGHSTDTQYF
>TRBV5-1|NA|TRBJ2-3|NA
TGCGCCAGCAGCCTTCCAGGGGGGACAGATACGCAGTATTTT
CASSLPGGTDTQYF
>TRBV19|once|TRBJ1-6|NA
TGTGCCAGTAGTATAGACGGGGATTATTCACCCCTCCACTTT
CASSIDGDYSPLHF
>TRBV18|NA|TRBJ2-7|TRBD1
TGTGCCAGCTCAAAGACAGGGGGCTACGAGCAGTACTTC
CASSKTGGYEQYF
>TRBV4-1|NA|TRBJ1-6|TRBD1
TGCGCCAGCAGCCAAGAACAGGGGTATAATTCACCCCTCCACTTT
CASSQEQGYNSPLHF
>TRBV2|once|TRBJ2-7|TRBD1
TGTGCCAGCAGTGCAGGGGGTCGGTACGAGCAGTACTTC
CASSAGGRYEQYF
>TRBV5-1|NA|TRBJ1-2|TRBD1
TGCGCCAGCAGCTTGGCAGGGGGCAACTATGGCTACACCTTC
CASSLAGGNYGYTF
>TRBV28|NA|TRBJ1-2|NA
TGTGCCAGCAGAGCCACAGGGTTGGCTGGCTACACCTTC
CASRATGLAGYTF
>TRBV19|NA|TRBJ2-7|TRBD1
TGTGCCACCTGGACAGGGCGGGCCGAGCAGTACTTC
CATWTGRAEQYF
>TRBV18|NA|TRBJ1-2|NA
TGTGCCAGCTCACCGCTGGGAGGAAAGGCCGGCCACGATAACTATGGCTACACCTTC
CASSPLGGKAGHDNYGYTF
>TRBV5-4|NA|TRBJ1-3|NA
TGTGCCAGCGGTTGGGGGGGCACTTCTGGAAACACCATATATTTT
CASGWGGTSGNTIYF
>TRBV7-2|NA|TRBJ2-1|NA
TGTGCCAGCAGCTTCCGGGACACCAATGAGCAGTTCTTC
CASSFRDTNEQFF
>TRBV27|once|TRBJ2-3|NA
TGTGCCATCGCACGCGGGGTTGCAGATACGCAGTATTTT
CAIARGVADTQYF
>TRBV5-1|NA|TRBJ2-3|NA
TGCGCCAGCAGCTTGGTCGTGGCACGCACAGATACGCAGTATTTT
CASSLVVARTDTQYF
>TRBV13|NA|TRBJ2-7|NA
TGTGCCAGCAGCCTAAGGACAGATGATTACGAGCAGTACTTC
CASSLRTDDYEQYF
>TRBV19|once|TRBJ1-3|TRBD1
TGTGCCAGTAGTACCTCTGGACAGGGGGCGTTTTCTGGAAACACCATATATTTT
CASSTSGQGAFSGNTIYF
>TRBV7-9|NA|TRBJ1-1|TRBD1
TGTGCCAGCAGCTCCGGACAGGGGCCCTCGAACACTGAAGCTTTCTTT
CASSSGQGPSNTEAFF
>TRBV2|NA|TRBJ1-2|TRBD1
TGTGCCAGCAGTACTCGGACAGGGGGTTTTAACGGCTACACCTTC
CASSTRTGGFNGYTF
>TRBV30|NA|TRBJ2-7|NA
TGTGCCTGGGCCACAGGGTTTGGATTCTACGAGCAGTACTTC
CAWATGFGFYEQYF
>TRBV10-3|NA|TRBJ2-7|TRBD2
TGTGCCATCGGGGGACTAGCGGGGACCTACGAGCAGTACTTC
CAIGGLAGTYEQYF
>TRBV30|NA|TRBJ1-2|TRBD1
TGTGCCGGTCACGACAGGGCTTCTAACTATGGCTACACCTTC
CAGHDRASNYGYTF
>TRBV5-1|NA|TRBJ2-7|NA
TGCGCCAGCAGCCCCCCCCCGGACAGCCACAGGTACGAGCAGTACTTC
CASSPPPDSHRYEQYF
>TRBV11-2|NA|TRBJ1-5|TRBD1
TGTGCCAGCAGCTTAGGGAGGGGGGACAGGGCCGATCCCCAGCATTTT
CASSLGRGDRADPQHF
>TRBV9|NA|TRBJ2-2|NA
TGTGCCAGCAGCGTAGACGGCTGGGGGGATCCTACCGGGGAGCTGTTTTTT
CASSVDGWGDPTGELFF
>TRBV6-6|NA|TRBJ2-3|TRBD1
TGTGCCAGCAGCCCCAGGGGGACAGATACGCAGTATTTT
CASSPRGTDTQYF
>TRBV25-1|NA|TRBJ1-2|TRBD1
TGTGCCAGCAGTGAATACCCGGGACAGGGTTCTGGCTACACCTTC
CASSEYPGQGSGYTF
>TRBV2|NA|TRBJ2-5|TRBD1
TGTGCCAGCAGTGGACAGGGGGCCGTCGAGACCCAGTACTTC
CASSGQGAVETQYF
>TRBV4-3|NA|TRBJ2-7|NA
TGCGCCAGCAGCCAAGATTTAGGACAAGACTACGAGCAGTACTTC
CASSQDLGQDYEQYF
>TRBV27|few|TRBJ1-5|TRBD1
TGTGCCAGCAGAGGGGGCGGCAATCAGCCCCAGCATTTT
CASRGGGNQPQHF
>TRBV7-9|NA|TRBJ2-3|TRBD2
TGTGCCAGCACCCAGCGGGGAAGCACAGATACGCAGTATTTT
CASTQRGSTDTQYF
>TRBV7-3|NA|TRBJ2-1|TRBD1
TGTGCCAGCAGCCCCACCGGGACAGGGCTATTCAATGAGCAGTTCTTC
CASSPTGTGLFNEQFF
>TRBV9|NA|TRBJ1-3|TRBD1
TGTGCCAGCAGCGGTCCGTTGACAGGGTACGGAAACACCATATATTTT
CASSGPLTGYGNTIYF
>TRBV6-6|few|TRBJ2-2|NA
TGTGCCAGCAGCTCTAAGCTTACCGGGGAGCTGTTTTTT
CASSSKLTGELFF
>TRBV9|NA|TRBJ1-1|NA
TGTGCCAGCAGCGTAGTATCGGGGAACACTGAAGCTTTCTTT
CASSVVSGNTEAFF
>TRBV6-1|NA|TRBJ2-3|TRBD1
TGTGCCAGCAGTCCCGGGACAGGTAGCGCAGATACGCAGTATTTT
CASSPGTGSADTQYF
>TRBV28|NA|TRBJ2-1|NA
TGTGCCAGCAGTAGGACTAACTCCTACAATGAGCAGTTCTTC
CASSRTNSYNEQFF
>TRBV9|NA|TRBJ2-7|NA
TGTGCCAGCAGCGTAGGACTCGAAACCTACGAGCAGTACTTC
CASSVGLETYEQYF
>TRBV27|once|TRBJ2-7|NA
TGTGCCAGCAGTCCCAACAGGAATCCCTACGAGCAGTACTTC
CASSPNRNPYEQYF
>TRBV9|NA|TRBJ1-3|TRBD1
TGTGCCAGCAGCATAGAGACAGGGCATTCCTCTGGAAACACCATATATTTT
CASSIETGHSSGNTIYF
>TRBV13|NA|TRBJ2-7|TRBD2
TGTGCCAGCAGCCCCGGGACTAGCGGGGGGGCCTACGAGCAGTACTTC
CASSPGTSGGAYEQYF
>TRBV7-9|NA|TRBJ1-5|NA
TGTGCCAGCAGCCCAGGTGGTGGTCAGCCCCAGCATTTT
CASSPGGGQPQHF
>TRBV11-3|NA|TRBJ2-7|NA
TGTGCCAGCAGCTTAGAAGGACAGTACCCGCAGTACTTC
CASSLEGQYPQYF
>TRBV27|NA|TRBJ1-4|TRBD1
TGTGCCAGCAGTGCAAATACCGGGACAGGGATAACCTTTTGGGAAAAACTGTTTTTT
CASSANTGTGITFWEKLFF